One and the same sample provided the 3 T cell receptor beta chains below, sequenced in a study of shared clonotypes between healthy human individuals. Sequencing was performed with immunoSEQ multiplex PCR; in TCRdb, only in-frame clones are kept and a portion is missing. Among around 2,000,000 clones listed, about 93% were seen once. Naive CD8 cells lacked CD45RO, underwent positive selection for CCR7 and left out terminally differentiated effector memory CD45RA+ cells. Specimen: naive CD8+ T cells from PBMCs. These receptors came from a man younger than 30 in good health. Some clones in this sample may be carry-over from other donors' samples.

This sequence joins TRBV4-3 and TRBJ2-5, with TRBD2 matching 7 bases. With 0 bases clipped from V and 5 bases from J, the junction kept 6 bases outside the gene matches. The CDR3 is 15 amino acids. Germline CDR1 reads LGHNA; CDR2 reads YSLEER. The CDR3 sequence is CASSQEKGGAETQYF. CDR3 DNA: TGCGCCAGCAGCCAAGAAAAGGGAGGGGCGGAGACCCAGTACTTC.

The chain uses TRBV7-9 and TRBJ1-3; D gene unclear. Germline CDR1 is SEHNR and CDR2 is FQNEAQ (reference sequence). This CDR3 comprises 15 residues. The V end lost 2 bases, the J end lost 0 bases, and 8 bases lay between the germline ends. The DNA of the CDR3 is TGTGCCAGCAGCTTACAGTCGGTCTCTGGAAACACCATATATTTT. Its protein product is CASSLQSVSGNTIYF.

The chain has TRBV7-9 and TRBJ2-7; weak D call: TRBD2 (5 bases). This CDR3 contains 16 residues. Germline V gives CDR1 SEHNR, CDR2 FQNEAQ (reference sequence). The V gene lost 5 bases and the J gene lost 2 bases, with 19 bases spanning the gap. The CDR3 DNA follows: TGTGCCAGCAGCCCACCAGGAGGACCGGGCACCTACGAGCAGTACTTC. Translated: CASSPPGGPGTYEQYF.